This T cell receptor (beta chain) was profiled in a study of T cells expressing NK-cell markers (TCRdb year 2020). At the level of the whole study: Three sorted T-cell subsets (CD3+CD56+NKG2C+, CD3+CD56+NKG2C- and CD3+CD56-NKG2C+) from several donors had their TCR beta-chain repertoires profiled. Of the eight sequenced donors, seven were found to be HCMV-seropositive and one was found to be HCMV-seronegative. All eight donors whose samples were sequenced were randomly selected healthy volunteers, three of them men and five women. Illumina HiSeq 2000/2500, MiSeq or NextSeq was used to sequence libraries as 2 x 150 bp reads. Broader findings and caveats from the paper: In about six donors, the dominant CD3+CD56+NKG2C+ clonotypes were found to rank among the top 10 CD8+ clonotypes and to make up about 1.0-7.5% of CD8+ T cells. It remained unclear whether the expanded NKG2C-expressing T cell clones were specific for HCMV antigens. Those dominant clonotypes were again the most abundant among CD3+CD56-NKG2C+ cells in a handful of donors, at about 25-65%.

A commercial ELISA kit detecting HCMV-specific IgG in serum was used to determine HCMV serostatus. Ficoll density gradient centrifugation was used to isolate peripheral blood mononuclear cells from blood. Sequenced on an Illumina HiSeq 2000. TCR beta cDNA libraries were prepared using 5'RACE template switching, which introduced a universal primer site and unique molecular identifiers. cDNA synthesis was primed from the TCR beta constant segment and was followed by two successive PCR amplification steps. Regarding the original processing steps: MIGEC was used to demultiplex reads and group the reads by UMI, and MiTCR was used to assemble and quantify clonotypes. To remove erroneous sequences, TCR cDNA sequences were retained only when supported by two or more reads. The tcR package was used for downstream repertoire analysis, and clonotypes were matched between fractions using CDR3 nucleotide sequence together with V segment. VDJmatch was used to annotate antigen specificity against VDJdb, with one amino acid substitution in CDR3 allowed. Once TCRdb had reprocessed the reads, it stored one entry per CDR3 protein sequence and supplied no DNA. The V and J calls shown here were made by TCRdb, not taken from the authors' results. The sample's own table lists 120,000 to 150,000 distinct CDR3 sequences. 9% to 15% of the sample is held by the ten biggest clonotypes.

Taken from the germline V gene (reference sequence), the CDR1 and CDR2 loops are DFQATT and SNEGSKA. The CDR3, from cysteine to phenylalanine, totals 14 residues. A DNA sequence was not provided. Note on this clonotype: The antigen this receptor binds is unknown.

The origin of this receptor is a man aged 18 to 35 in good health. Donor details come from another sample of the same person, matched by shared clones. Recombination joined TRBV20-1 with TRBJ2-2. Material: blood T cells: a sorted CD56 or NKG2C T cell subset, CD4+ or CD8+ T cells, or bulk PBMC T cells (not recorded which). CDR3 loop: CSARDYVSTGELFF.